The 18 T cell receptor beta chains below were found in one sample sequenced in a study of breast tumors, draining lymph nodes, adjacent tissues. TCRdb used MiXCR to reprocess the multiplex PCR reads, holding one entry per CDR3 protein. The sample shows about 180,000 distinct CDR3 sequences, around a third of them seen only once. The lymph nodes were axillary draining lymph nodes from breast cancer patients. Sequencing was carried out using axillary lymph node tissue. The receptors come from a female donor with breast cancer. Some clones in this sample may be carry-over from other donors' samples.

This chain connects TRBV30 to TRBJ1-5; no clear D. This CDR3 spans 14 amino acids. Trimming pared 0 bases from V and 3 bases from J, leaving 9 bases between. Germline V gene sequence: CDR1 GTSNPN, CDR2 SVGIG (reference sequence). The CDR3 here is CAWSVFSSNQPQHF. The CDR3 region has the DNA TGTGCCTGGAGTGTATTTTCCTCCAATCAGCCCCAGCATTTT.

This clonotype appeared many times. This chain links TRBV5-5 with TRBJ1-3, with D maybe TRBD1 (6 bases). V lost 4 bases and J 2 bases, leaving 13 bases between the germline ends. This CDR3 has 15 amino acids. CDR1 SGHKS and CDR2 YYEKEE come from the germline V gene (reference sequence). In DNA, the CDR3 is TGTGCCAGCAGCCCGGAGGACAGTGCTGGAAACACCATATATTTT. This gives the protein CASSPEDSAGNTIYF.

As to this clonotype: Being one base from a much bigger clone, this may be a read error. The rearrangement links TRBV6-5 to TRBJ2-5; 12 nucleotides agree with TRBD2. V shed 6 bases, J shed 2 bases, and the junction held 10 bases outside the gene matches. Germline V CDR1 and CDR2: MNHEY, SVGAGI. The CDR3 extends over 17 amino acids. The CDR3 sequence is CASRSGLAGSLQETQYF. Written as DNA, the CDR3 is TGTGCCAGCAGAAGCGGACTAGCGGGGAGCCTACAAGAGACCCAGTACTTC.

At least ten counts were recorded for this clonotype. The chain couples TRBV5-1 to TRBJ2-3; tentative D call: TRBD2 (6 bases). The V gene lost 4 bases and the J gene lost 3 bases, with 12 bases spanning the gap. Germline lookup yields CDR1 SGHRS and CDR2 YFSETQ. This CDR3 spans 14 amino acids. CDR3 DNA: TGCGCCAGCAGCCTGGGCCGGGGGACAGATACGCAGTATTTT. This gives the protein CASSLGRGTDTQYF. Together with reference TRBV5-1 and TRBJ2-3, the CDR3 gives the full variable domain: KAGVTQTPRYLIKTRGQQVTLSCSPISGHRSVSWYQQTPGQGLQFLFEYFSETQRNKGNFPGRFSGRQFSNSRSEMNVSTLELGDSALYLCASSLGRGTDTQYFGPGTRLTVL.

The genes are TRBV6-2 or TRBV6-3 and TRBJ1-1, with 8 bases matching TRBD1. This CDR3 is 14 amino acids long. V lost 8 bases, J lost 6 bases, and 11 bases stayed unmatched. Per germline, CDR1 MNHEY and CDR2 SVGEGT. CDR3 residues: CASSRGRGRSEAFF. The CDR3 nucleotides are TGTGCCAGCTCACGGGGCAGGGGGCGATCTGAAGCTTTCTTT.

This chain links TRBV13 with TRBJ2-7; tentatively, D is TRBD1 (5 bases). V dropped 8 bases and J dropped 5 bases, with 22 bases sitting between them. CDR1 is PRHDT and CDR2 is FYEKMQ in the germline V gene (reference sequence). The CDR3 covers 15 residues. The CDR3, as DNA: TGTGCCAGCGACTTGTCAGGCCCTTGGGGCGACGAGCAGTACTTC. Its translation is CASDLSGPWGDEQYF.

V usage is TRBV19 and J usage is TRBJ2-5, with 8 bases lining up with TRBD1. V lost 4 bases to trimming and J lost 5 bases; unmatched junction nucleotides: 12. The CDR3 has 16 residues. The V gene's germline CDR1 is LNHDA and CDR2 SQIVND (reference sequence). The CDR3: CASSTPRQGPLETQYF. CDR3 DNA: TGTGCCAGTAGTACCCCGCGACAGGGGCCGTTGGAGACCCAGTACTTC.

This clonotype was picked up many times. The chain combines TRBV27 with TRBJ1-4, with 8 bases aligning to TRBD1. Trimming cost V 6 bases and J 6 bases; bases outside gene matches: 6. CDR3 length: 14 residues. Germline lookup yields CDR1 MNHEY and CDR2 SMNVEV (reference sequence). The CDR3 region is CASRPGQGYEKLFF. The CDR3 nucleotides are TGTGCCAGCAGACCTGGACAGGGCTATGAAAAACTGTTTTTT.

The CDR3 loop is CASSEGTSGSDEQYF. The DNA of the CDR3 is TGTGCCAGCAGCGAGGGGACTAGCGGGAGCGACGAGCAGTACTTC. The chain carries TRBV9 and TRBJ2-7; 14 nucleotides line up with TRBD2. The V gene end was trimmed by 3 bases and the J gene end by 5 bases; junction bases not matched to a gene: 4. CDR1 is SGDLS, CDR2 YYNGEE, per germline. This CDR3 spans 15 amino acids.

The chain has TRBV10-3 and TRBJ2-7; 8 bases line up with TRBD1. Germline trimming cut 9 bases from V and 6 bases from J; bases unmatched to any gene: 4. CDR1 ENHRY and CDR2 SYGVKD come from the germline V gene. The CDR3 spans 11 residues. The CDR3 protein is CAISTGAEQYF. The CDR3 nucleotides read TGTGCCATTTCGACAGGGGCCGAGCAGTACTTC.

The sample holds many counts of this clonotype. V gene TRBV18 combines with J gene TRBJ2-7; 8 positions agree with TRBD1. Germline CDR1 is KGHSH and CDR2 is LQKENI. The junction had 5 bases not matched to a gene; V was cut back by 4 bases and J by 0 bases. The length of the CDR3 is 15 residues. The CDR3 nucleotides are TGTGCCAGCTCACTTTGGGACAGGTCCTCCTACGAGCAGTACTTC. As protein: CASSLWDRSSYEQYF.

The chain recombines TRBV7-9 with TRBJ2-6; no clear D gene. V was clipped by 6 bases and J by 4 bases, with 10 bases between them. This CDR3 region has 14 residues. The germline gives CDR1 SEHNR, CDR2 FQNEAQ (reference sequence). Written as DNA, the CDR3 is TGTGCCAGCAGGCATCCTGGCGGGGCCAACGTCCTGACTTTC. Translated, it gives CASRHPGGANVLTF.

Remarks on this clonotype: This may be a read error: a much more frequent sequence differs by one nucleotide. The chain recombines TRBV15 with TRBJ1-1; unclear D gene. The V gene's germline CDR1 is LNHNV and CDR2 YYDKDF (reference sequence). The CDR3 loop spans 15 amino acids. CDR3: CAASRDRIGSREAFF. The CDR3 DNA follows: TGTGCCGCCAGCAGAGATCGAATTGGCTCCCGTGAAGCTTTCTTT. The full variable domain, in which reference TRBV15 and TRBJ1-1 provide the parts outside the CDR3, is DAMVIQNPRYQVTQFGKPVTLSCSQTLNHNVMYWYQQKSSQAPKLLFHYYDKDFNNEADTPDNFQSRRPNTSFCFLDIRSPGLGDTAMYLCAASRDRIGSREAFFGQGTRLTVV.

This clonotype has at least ten counts. The chain has TRBV6-5 and TRBJ2-2; D is possibly TRBD2 (5 bases). Germline CDR1 MNHEY, CDR2 SVGAGI. The V end was cut by 0 bases, the J end by 1 base, with 9 bases between. The CDR3 runs 16 residues. The chain's CDR3 is CASSYSRAGNTGELFF. The CDR3 DNA reads as TGTGCCAGCAGTTACTCGAGGGCAGGGAACACCGGGGAGCTGTTTTTT.

Comment on this clonotype: Being one base from a much bigger clone, this may be a read error. DNA of the CDR3: TGTGCCAGTCTCCCCAACAGAGTTCATACCGGGGAGCTGTTTTTT. It specifies CASLPNRVHTGELFF. V and J are TRBV6-2 or TRBV6-3 and TRBJ2-2; no clear D gene. The CDR3 is made up of 15 amino acids. V dropped 9 bases and J dropped 5 bases, with 19 bases sitting between them. The germline V gene has CDR1 MNHEY and CDR2 SVGEGT.

Notes on this clonotype: The CDR3 carries no conserved terminal phenylalanine or tryptophan, so it likely arises from a read error. The DNA is left out, because the CDR3 cannot be placed on it with certainty; the CDR3 is given as TCRdb lists it. This sequence joins TRBV29-1 and TRBJ1-2; no DNA check was done on the table's D call, TRBD1. Inclusive of both ends, the CDR3 amounts to 10 amino acids. From germline, CDR1 is SQVTM and CDR2 ANQGSEA. The CDR3 spells CSVRQAVSSY.

This clonotype has at least ten counts. V usage is TRBV11-2 and J usage is TRBJ1-6, with D hard to call. V was clipped by 2 bases and J by 7 bases, with 15 bases between them. The CDR3 contains 16 residues. CDR1 is SGHAT, CDR2 FQNNGV, per germline. CDR3 coding DNA: TGTGCCAGCAGCTTAATCGGGGTAGGAGGGAATTCACCCCTCCACTTT. Protein sequence: CASSLIGVGGNSPLHF.

This chain links TRBV19 with TRBJ1-1; no definite D call. This CDR3 has 15 amino acids. The V end lost 6 bases, the J end lost 2 bases, and 16 bases lay between the germline ends. Germline V lookup: CDR1 LNHDA, CDR2 SQIVND (reference sequence). The CDR3 is CASSISLTGNTEAFF. The CDR3 coding sequence is TGTGCCAGTAGCATATCATTGACGGGAAACACTGAAGCTTTCTTT.